This entry is about one T cell receptor (beta chain). This entry belongs to a study of T cell changes during pregnancy in multiple sclerosis. The repertoire was sequenced with immunoSEQ multiplex PCR; TCRdb's copy has only in-frame clones and lacks some. The repertoire includes some 93,000 clones, around 91% of them detected once, and approximately 1.7% sits in the top ten. CDR1 and CDR2 (germline): GTSNPN, SVGIG (reference sequence). This CDR3 comprises 16 residues. V shed 0 bases and J shed 0 bases, with 12 bases lying between them. This TCR was recovered from a female donor in good health, enrolled as a control in a pregnancy study. Source: peripheral blood, taken after pregnancy. The V and J genes are TRBV30 and TRBJ1-5; D ambiguous. The CDR3 DNA follows: TGTGCCTGGAGTGTACCCGGTACTGCTAGCAATCAGCCCCAGCATTTT. It is translated as CAWSVPGTASNQPQHF.